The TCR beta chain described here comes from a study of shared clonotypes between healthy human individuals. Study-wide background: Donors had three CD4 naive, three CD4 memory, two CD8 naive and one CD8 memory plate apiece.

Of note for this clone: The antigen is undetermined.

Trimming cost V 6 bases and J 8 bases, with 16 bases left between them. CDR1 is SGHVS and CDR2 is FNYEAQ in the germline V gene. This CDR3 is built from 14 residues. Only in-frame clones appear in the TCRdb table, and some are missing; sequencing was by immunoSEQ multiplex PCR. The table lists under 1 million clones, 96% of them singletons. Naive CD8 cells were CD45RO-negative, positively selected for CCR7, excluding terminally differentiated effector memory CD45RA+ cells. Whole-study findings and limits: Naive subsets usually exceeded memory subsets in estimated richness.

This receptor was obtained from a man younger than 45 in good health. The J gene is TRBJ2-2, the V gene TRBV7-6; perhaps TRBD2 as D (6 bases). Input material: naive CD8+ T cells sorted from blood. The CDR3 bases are TGTGCCAGCAGTTTTGCCGACAGCGGGGGGGAGCTGTTTTTT. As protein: CASSFADSGGELFF.